This T cell receptor (beta chain) was captured by sequencing in a study of blood T cell repertoires in COVID-19. The overall study: Acute and convalescent COVID-19 specimens originated in the United States, Italy and Spain.

This clone occurred once. The CDR3 covers 16 residues. V lost 4 bases, J lost 0 bases, and 13 bases lay in between. Per the germline V gene, CDR1 is SGDLS and CDR2 is YYNGEE. Profiling relied on immunoSEQ multiplex PCR, and the TCRdb table lists in-frame clones only, not all of them. The profile shows under 120,000 clones, approximately 81% of them singletons. The sequence came from a human donor in a cohort sampled during active COVID-19. Sequencing was performed on peripheral blood. The rearrangement links TRBV9 to TRBJ2-2; D is ambiguous. CDR3 region: CASSPDAGANTGELFF. For the CDR3, the DNA is TGTGCCAGCAGCCCAGACGCAGGCGCGAACACCGGGGAGCTGTTTTTT.